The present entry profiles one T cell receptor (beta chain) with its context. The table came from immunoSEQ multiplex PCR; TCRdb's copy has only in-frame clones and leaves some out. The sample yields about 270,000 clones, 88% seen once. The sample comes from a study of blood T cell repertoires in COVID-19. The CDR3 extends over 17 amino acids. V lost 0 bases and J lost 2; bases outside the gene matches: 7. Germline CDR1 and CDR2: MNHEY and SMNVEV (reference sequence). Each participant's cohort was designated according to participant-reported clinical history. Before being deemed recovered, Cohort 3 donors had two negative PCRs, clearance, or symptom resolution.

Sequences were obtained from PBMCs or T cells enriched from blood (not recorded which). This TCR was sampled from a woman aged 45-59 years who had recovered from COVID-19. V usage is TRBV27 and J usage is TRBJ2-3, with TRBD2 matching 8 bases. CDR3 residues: CASSLSIASGFTDTQYF. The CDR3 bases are TGTGCCAGCAGTTTATCGATCGCTAGCGGGTTCACAGATACGCAGTATTTT.